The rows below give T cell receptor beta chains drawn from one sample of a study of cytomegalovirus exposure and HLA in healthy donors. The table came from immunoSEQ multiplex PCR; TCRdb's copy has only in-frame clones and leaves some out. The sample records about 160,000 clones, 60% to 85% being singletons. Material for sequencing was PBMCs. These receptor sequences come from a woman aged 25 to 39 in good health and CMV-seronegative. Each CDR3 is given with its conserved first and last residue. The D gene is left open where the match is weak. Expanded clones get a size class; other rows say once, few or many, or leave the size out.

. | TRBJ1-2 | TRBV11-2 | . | CASSLVGSTPYGYTF | TGTGCCAGCAGCTTAGTGGGCAGCACTCCTTATGGCTACACCTTC
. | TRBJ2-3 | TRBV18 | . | CASSRDSEGPDTQYF | TGTGCCAGCTCGAGGGACTCCGAGGGCCCAGATACGCAGTATTTT
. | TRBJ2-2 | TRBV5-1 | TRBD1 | CASSSGTGGPGELFF | TGCGCCAGCAGCTCCGGGACAGGGGGACCCGGGGAGCTGTTTTTT
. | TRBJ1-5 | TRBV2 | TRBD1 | CASSGQGGSNQPQHF | TGTGCCAGCAGCGGACAGGGCGGTAGCAATCAGCCCCAGCATTTT
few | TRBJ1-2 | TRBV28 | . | CASRPGQFYGYTF | TGTGCCAGCAGACCTGGACAGTTCTATGGCTACACCTTC
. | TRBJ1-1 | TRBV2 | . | CASSEAGGNTEAFF | TGTGCCAGCAGTGAAGCCGGAGGGAACACTGAAGCTTTCTTT
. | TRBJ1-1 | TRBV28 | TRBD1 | CASSKGATEAFF | TGTGCCAGCAGCAAGGGGGCAACTGAAGCTTTCTTT
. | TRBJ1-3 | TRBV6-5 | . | CASSLSGGRGNTIYF | TGTGCCAGCAGTCTATCGGGGGGCCGGGGAAACACCATATATTTT
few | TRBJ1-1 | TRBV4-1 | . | CASSRLQGNTEAFF | TGCGCCAGCAGCCGACTTCAAGGGAACACTGAAGCTTTCTTT
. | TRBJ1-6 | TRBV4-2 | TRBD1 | CASSPDRGSSPLHF | TGTGCCAGCAGCCCGGACAGGGGGAGTTCACCCCTCCACTTT
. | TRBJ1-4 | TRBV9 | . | CASSTSGTTNEKLFF | TGTGCCAGCAGCACGTCAGGGACAACTAATGAAAAACTGTTTTTT
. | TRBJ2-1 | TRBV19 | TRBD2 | CASSQLAGVGEQFF | TGTGCCAGTAGTCAACTAGCGGGGGTCGGGGAGCAGTTCTTC
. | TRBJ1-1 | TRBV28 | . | CASRYRHSRNTEAFF | TGTGCCAGCAGATACCGCCACTCAAGGAACACTGAAGCTTTCTTT
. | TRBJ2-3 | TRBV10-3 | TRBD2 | CAIRQTSGGLGDTQYF | TGTGCCATCAGGCAGACTAGCGGGGGGCTGGGAGATACGCAGTATTTT
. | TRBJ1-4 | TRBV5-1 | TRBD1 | CASSLRDSTNEKLFF | TGCGCCAGCAGCCTAAGGGACAGCACTAATGAAAAACTGTTTTTT
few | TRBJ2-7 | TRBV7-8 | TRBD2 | CASSLGPGGWEQYF | TGTGCCAGCAGCCTTGGGCCCGGGGGGTGGGAGCAGTACTTC